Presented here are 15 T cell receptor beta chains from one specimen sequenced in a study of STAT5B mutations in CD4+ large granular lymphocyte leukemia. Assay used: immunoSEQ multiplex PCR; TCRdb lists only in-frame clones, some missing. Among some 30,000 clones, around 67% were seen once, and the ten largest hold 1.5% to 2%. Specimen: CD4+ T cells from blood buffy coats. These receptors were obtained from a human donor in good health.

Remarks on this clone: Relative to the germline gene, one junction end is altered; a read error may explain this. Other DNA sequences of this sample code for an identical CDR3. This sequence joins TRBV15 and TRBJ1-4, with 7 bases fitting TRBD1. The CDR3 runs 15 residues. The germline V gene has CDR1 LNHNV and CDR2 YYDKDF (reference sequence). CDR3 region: CATSREGRGDEKLFF. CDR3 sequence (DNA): TGTGCCACTAGCAGAGAGGGCAGGGGGGATGAAAAACTGTTTTTT. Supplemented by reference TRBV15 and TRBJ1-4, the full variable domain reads DAMVIQNPRYQVTQFGKPVTLSCSQTLNHNVMYWYQQKSSQAPKLLFHYYDKDFNNEADTPDNFQSRRPNTSFCFLDIRSPGLGDTAMYLCATSREGRGDEKLFFGSGTQLSVL.

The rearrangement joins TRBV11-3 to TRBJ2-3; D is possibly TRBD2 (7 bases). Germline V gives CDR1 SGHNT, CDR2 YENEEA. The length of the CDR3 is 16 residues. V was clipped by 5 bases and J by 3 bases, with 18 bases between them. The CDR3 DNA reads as TGTGCCAGCAGCGCCCGGACAGTGGGAGGGACAGATACGCAGTATTTT. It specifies CASSARTVGGTDTQYF.

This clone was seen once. CDR3 residues: CASTLAGGPGNEQFF. Written as DNA, the CDR3 is TGTGCCAGCACCTTAGCGGGGGGGCCGGGGAATGAGCAGTTCTTC. The V and J genes are TRBV6-5 and TRBJ2-1; 11 bases align to TRBD2. Germline CDR1 MNHEY, CDR2 SVGAGI. This CDR3 has 15 residues. V was pared by 7 bases and J by 7 bases, with 9 bases of the junction left unmatched.

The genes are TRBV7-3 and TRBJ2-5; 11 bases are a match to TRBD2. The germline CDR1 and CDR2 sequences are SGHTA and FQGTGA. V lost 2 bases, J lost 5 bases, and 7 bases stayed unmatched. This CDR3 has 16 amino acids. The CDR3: CASSLSIAGGPETQYF. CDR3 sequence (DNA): TGTGCCAGCAGCTTATCGATAGCGGGGGGGCCGGAGACCCAGTACTTC.

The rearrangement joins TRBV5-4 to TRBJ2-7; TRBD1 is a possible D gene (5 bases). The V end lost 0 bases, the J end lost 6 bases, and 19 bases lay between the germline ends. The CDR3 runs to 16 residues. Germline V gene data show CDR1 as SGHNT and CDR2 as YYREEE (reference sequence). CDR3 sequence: CASSLVAGKFRREQYF. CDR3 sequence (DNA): TGTGCCAGCAGCTTGGTGGCAGGGAAGTTCCGGCGCGAGCAGTACTTC.

The CDR3 region has the DNA TGTGCCAGCAGTTACGCCAGGGAGGTCAACGAGCAGTACTTC. It encodes CASSYAREVNEQYF. The chain couples TRBV6-5 to TRBJ2-7; TRBD2 is a possible D gene (6 bases). This CDR3 spans 14 amino acids. The germline gives CDR1 MNHEY, CDR2 SVGAGI. V lost 2 bases, J lost 5 bases, and 13 bases lay in between.

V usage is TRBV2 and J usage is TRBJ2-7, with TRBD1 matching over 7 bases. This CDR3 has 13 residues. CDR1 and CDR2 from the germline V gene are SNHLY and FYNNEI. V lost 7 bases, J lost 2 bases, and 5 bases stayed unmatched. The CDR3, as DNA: TGTGCCAGCAAACTAGACAGGGCCTACGAGCAGTACTTC. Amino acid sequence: CASKLDRAYEQYF.

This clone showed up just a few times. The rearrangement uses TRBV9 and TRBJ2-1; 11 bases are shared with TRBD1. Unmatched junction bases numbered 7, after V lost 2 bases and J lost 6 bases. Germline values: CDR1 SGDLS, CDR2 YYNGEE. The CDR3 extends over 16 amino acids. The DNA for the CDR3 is TGTGCCAGCAGCGTCCATGCCGGGACAGGGGGCAATGAGCAGTTCTTC. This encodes CASSVHAGTGGNEQFF.

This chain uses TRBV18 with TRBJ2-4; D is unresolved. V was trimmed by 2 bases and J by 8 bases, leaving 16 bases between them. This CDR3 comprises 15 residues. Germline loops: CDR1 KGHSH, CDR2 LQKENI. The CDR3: CASSPSSDGSDIQYF. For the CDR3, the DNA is TGTGCCAGCTCACCATCAAGTGACGGGTCTGACATTCAGTACTTC.

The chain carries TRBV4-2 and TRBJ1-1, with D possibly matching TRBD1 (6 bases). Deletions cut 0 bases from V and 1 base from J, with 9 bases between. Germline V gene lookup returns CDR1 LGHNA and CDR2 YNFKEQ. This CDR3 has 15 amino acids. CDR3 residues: CASSQERTANTEAFF. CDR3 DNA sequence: TGTGCCAGCAGCCAAGAAAGGACAGCGAACACTGAAGCTTTCTTT.

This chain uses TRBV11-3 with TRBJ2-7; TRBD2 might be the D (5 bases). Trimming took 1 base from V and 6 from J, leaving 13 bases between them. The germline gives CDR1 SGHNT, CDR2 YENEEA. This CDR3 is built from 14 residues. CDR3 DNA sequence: TGTGCCAGCAGCTTAGGTTTTAGAGCGGTCGAGCAGTACTTC. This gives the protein CASSLGFRAVEQYF.

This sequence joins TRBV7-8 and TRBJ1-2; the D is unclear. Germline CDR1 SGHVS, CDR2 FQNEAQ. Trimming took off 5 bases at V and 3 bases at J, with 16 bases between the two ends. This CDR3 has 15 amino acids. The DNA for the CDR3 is TGTGCCAGCAGCCTTAGGGCTAGGGTGGACTATGGCTACACCTTC. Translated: CASSLRARVDYGYTF.

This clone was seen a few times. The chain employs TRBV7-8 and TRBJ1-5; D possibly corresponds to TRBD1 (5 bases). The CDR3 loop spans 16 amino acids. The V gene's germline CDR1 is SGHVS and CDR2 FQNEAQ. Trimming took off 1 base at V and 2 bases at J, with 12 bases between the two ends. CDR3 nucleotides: TGTGCCAGCAGCTTAGAACAGGTCGGTGGCAATCAGCCCCAGCATTTT. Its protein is CASSLEQVGGNQPQHF. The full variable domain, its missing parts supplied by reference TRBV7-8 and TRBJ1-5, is GAGVSQSPRYKVAKRGQDVALRCDPISGHVSLFWYQQALGQGPEFLTYFQNEAQLDKSGLPSDRFFAERPEGSVSTLKIQRTQQEDSAVYLCASSLEQVGGNQPQHFGDGTRLSIL.

The CDR3 reads CASSGLGTGRGNQPQHF. Written as DNA, the CDR3 is TGTGCCAGCAGCGGTTTGGGGACAGGGCGGGGCAATCAGCCCCAGCATTTT. This chain links TRBV5-8 with TRBJ1-5, with 9 bases identical to TRBD1. The CDR3 is 17 residues long. Germline values: CDR1 SGHTS, CDR2 YDEGEE. Trimming took 4 bases from V and 2 from J; bases not matched to a gene: 10.

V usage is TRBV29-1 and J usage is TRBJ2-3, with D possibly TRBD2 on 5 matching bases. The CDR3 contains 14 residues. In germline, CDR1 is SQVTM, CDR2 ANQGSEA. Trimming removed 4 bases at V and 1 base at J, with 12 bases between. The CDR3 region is CSVVSSLGTDTQYF. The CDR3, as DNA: TGCAGCGTTGTGTCTAGCTTGGGCACAGATACGCAGTATTTT.